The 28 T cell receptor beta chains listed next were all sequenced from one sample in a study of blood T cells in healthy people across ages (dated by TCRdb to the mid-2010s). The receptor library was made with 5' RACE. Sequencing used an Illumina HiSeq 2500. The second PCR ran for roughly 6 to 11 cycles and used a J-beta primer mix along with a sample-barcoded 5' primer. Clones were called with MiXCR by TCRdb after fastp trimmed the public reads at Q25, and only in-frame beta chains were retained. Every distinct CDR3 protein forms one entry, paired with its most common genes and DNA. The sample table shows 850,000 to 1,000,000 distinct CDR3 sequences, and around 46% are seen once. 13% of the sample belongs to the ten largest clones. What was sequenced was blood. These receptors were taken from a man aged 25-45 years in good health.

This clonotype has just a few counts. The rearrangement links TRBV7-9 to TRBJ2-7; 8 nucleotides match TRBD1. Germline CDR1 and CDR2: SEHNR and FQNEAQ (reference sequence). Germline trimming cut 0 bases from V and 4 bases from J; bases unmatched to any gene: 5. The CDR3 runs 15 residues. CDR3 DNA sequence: TGTGCCAGCAGCTTAGCGCCAGGGGGCGTATACGAGCAGTACTTC. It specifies CASSLAPGGVYEQYF.

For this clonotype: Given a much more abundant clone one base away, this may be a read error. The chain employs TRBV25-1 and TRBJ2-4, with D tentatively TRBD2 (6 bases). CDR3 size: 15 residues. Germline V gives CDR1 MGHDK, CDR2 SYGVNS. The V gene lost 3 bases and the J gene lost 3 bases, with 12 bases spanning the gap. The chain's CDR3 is CASSDANGGKNIQYF. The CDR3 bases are TGTGCCAGCAGTGATGCTAACGGGGGCAAAAACATTCAGTACTTC.

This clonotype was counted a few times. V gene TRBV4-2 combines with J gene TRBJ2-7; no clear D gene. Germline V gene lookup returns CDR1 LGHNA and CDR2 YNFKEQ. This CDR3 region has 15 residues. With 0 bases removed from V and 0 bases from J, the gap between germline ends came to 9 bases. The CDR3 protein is CASSQEASFSYEQYF. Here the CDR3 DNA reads TGTGCCAGCAGCCAAGAAGCTTCCTTCTCCTACGAGCAGTACTTC.

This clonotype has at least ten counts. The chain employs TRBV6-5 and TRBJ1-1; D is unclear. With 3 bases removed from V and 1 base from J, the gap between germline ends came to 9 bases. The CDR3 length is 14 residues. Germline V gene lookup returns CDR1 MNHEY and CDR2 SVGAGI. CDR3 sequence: CASSYRGGNTEAFF. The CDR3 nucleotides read TGTGCCAGCAGTTATCGGGGAGGGAACACTGAAGCTTTCTTT.

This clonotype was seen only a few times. As DNA, the CDR3 is TGTGCCAGCAGCTCTCAGGGGGGCTACACCTTC. Its protein product is CASSSQGGYTF. The rearrangement links TRBV7-9 to TRBJ1-2; weak D call: TRBD1 (6 bases). Trimming stripped 4 bases from V and 8 bases from J, with 8 bases between. Germline assignment: CDR1 SEHNR and CDR2 FQNEAQ (reference sequence). CDR3 length: 11 residues.

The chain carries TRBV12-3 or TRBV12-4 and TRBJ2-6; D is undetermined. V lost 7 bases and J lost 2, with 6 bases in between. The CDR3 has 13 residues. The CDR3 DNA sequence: TGTGCCAGCACGGAACCTGGGGCCAACGTCCTGACTTTC. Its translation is CASTEPGANVLTF.

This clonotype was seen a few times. The CDR3 DNA sequence: TGTGCCAGCAGTTCGCCAATGGCCGAGGCGGATACGCAGTATTTT. It translates to CASSSPMAEADTQYF. The J gene is TRBJ2-3, the V gene TRBV28, with no clear D. CDR3 length equals 15 residues. Trimming cost V 4 bases and J 6 bases, with 17 bases left between them. CDR1 and CDR2 from the germline V gene are MDHEN and SYDVKM.

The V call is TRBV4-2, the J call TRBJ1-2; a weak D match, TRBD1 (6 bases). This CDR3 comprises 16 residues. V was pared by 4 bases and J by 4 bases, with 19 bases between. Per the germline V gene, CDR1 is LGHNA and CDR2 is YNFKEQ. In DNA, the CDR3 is TGTGCCAGCAGCCCTAAGGTCGATACAGGGATCTATGGCTACACCTTC. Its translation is CASSPKVDTGIYGYTF.

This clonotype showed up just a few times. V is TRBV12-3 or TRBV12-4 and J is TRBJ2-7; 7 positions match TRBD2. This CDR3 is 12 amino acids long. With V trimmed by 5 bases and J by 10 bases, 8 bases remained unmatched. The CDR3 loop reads CASSGSGDLQYF. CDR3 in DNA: TGTGCCAGCAGTGGGAGCGGGGACCTACAGTACTTC.

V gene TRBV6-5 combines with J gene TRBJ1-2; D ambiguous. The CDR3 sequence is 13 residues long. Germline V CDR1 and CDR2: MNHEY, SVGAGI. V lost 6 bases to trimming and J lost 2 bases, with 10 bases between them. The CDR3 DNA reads TGTGCCAGCAGGGTCGGTCTCAACTATGGCTACACCTTC. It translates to CASRVGLNYGYTF.

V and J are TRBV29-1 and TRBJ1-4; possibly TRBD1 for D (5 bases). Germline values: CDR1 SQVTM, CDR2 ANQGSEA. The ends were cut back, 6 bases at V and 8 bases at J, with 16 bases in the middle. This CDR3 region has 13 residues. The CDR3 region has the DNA TGCAGCGTCGGGCGGGACTTACACGAAAAACTGTTTTTT. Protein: CSVGRDLHEKLFF.

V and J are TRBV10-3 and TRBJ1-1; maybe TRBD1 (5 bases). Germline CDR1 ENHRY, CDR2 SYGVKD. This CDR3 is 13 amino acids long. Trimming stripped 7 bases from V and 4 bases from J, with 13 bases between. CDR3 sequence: CAINAGFSTEAFF. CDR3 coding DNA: TGTGCCATCAACGCAGGGTTCAGCACTGAAGCTTTCTTT.

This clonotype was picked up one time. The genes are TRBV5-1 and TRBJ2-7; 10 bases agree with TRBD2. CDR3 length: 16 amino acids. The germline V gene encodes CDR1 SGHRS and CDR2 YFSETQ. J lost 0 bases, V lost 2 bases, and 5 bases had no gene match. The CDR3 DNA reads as TGCGCCAGCAGCTTCACTAGCGGGGTTACCTCCTACGAGCAGTACTTC. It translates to CASSFTSGVTSYEQYF.

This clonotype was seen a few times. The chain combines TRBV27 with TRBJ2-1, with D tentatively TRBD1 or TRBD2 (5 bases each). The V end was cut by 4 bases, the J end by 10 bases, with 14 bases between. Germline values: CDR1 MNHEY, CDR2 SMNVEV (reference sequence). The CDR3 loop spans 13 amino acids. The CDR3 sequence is CASSYRDRPEQFF. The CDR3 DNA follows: TGTGCCAGCAGTTATAGGGACCGGCCCGAGCAGTTCTTC.

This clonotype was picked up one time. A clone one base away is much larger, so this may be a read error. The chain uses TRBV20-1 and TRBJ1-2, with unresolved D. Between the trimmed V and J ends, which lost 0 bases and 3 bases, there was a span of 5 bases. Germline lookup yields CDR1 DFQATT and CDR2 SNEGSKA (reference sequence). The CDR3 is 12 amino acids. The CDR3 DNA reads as TGCAGTGCTAGAGATGGGGACTATGGCTACACCTTC. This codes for CSARDGDYGYTF.

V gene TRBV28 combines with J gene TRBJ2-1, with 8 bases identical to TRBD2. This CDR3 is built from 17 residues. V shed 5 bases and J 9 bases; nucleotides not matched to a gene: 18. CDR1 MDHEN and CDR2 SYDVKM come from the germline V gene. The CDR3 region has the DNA TGTGCCAGCAGTCCACGCGGGCGAACGGGGGGGCCAAGTGAGCAGTTCTTC. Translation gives CASSPRGRTGGPSEQFF.

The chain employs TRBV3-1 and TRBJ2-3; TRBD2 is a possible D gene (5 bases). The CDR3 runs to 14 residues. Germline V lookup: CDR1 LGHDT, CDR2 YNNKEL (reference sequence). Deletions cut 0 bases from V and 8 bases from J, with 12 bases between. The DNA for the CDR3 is TGTGCCAGCAGCCAAGAATTAGCGTCAGGTACGCAGTATTTT. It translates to CASSQELASGTQYF.

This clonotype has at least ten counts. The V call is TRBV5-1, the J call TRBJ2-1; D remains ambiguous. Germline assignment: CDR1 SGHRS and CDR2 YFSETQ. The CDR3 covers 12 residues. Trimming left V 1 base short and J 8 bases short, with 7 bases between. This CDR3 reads CASSLIGDEQFF. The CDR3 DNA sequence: TGCGCCAGCAGCTTGATAGGCGATGAGCAGTTCTTC.

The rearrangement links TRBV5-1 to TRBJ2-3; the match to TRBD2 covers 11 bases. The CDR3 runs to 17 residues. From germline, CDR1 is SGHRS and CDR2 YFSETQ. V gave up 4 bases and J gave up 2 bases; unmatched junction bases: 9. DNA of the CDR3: TGCGCCAGCAGCCCCTCAATAGCGGGAGGGCCCACAGATACGCAGTATTTT. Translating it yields CASSPSIAGGPTDTQYF.

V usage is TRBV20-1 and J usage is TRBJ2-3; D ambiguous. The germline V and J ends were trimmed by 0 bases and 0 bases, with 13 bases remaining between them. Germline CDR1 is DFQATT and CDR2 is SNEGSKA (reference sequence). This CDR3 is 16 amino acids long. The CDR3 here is CSARDLGAYSTDTQYF. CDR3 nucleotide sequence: TGCAGTGCTAGAGATCTCGGAGCGTACAGCACAGATACGCAGTATTTT.

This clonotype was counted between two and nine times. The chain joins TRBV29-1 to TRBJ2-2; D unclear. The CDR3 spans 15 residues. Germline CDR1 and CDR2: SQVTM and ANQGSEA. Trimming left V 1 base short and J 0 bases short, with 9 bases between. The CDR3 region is CSVEVVSANTGELFF. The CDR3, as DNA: TGCAGCGTTGAAGTTGTGTCGGCGAACACCGGGGAGCTGTTTTTT.

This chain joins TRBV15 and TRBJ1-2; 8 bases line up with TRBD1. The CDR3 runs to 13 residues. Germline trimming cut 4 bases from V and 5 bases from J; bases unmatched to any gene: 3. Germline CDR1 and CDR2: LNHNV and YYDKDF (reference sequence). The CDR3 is CATSTRTGYGYTF. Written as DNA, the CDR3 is TGTGCCACCAGCACCCGGACAGGGTATGGCTACACCTTC. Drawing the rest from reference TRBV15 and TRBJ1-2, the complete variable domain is DAMVIQNPRYQVTQFGKPVTLSCSQTLNHNVMYWYQQKSSQAPKLLFHYYDKDFNNEADTPDNFQSRRPNTSFCFLDIRSPGLGDTAMYLCATSTRTGYGYTFGSGTRLTVV.

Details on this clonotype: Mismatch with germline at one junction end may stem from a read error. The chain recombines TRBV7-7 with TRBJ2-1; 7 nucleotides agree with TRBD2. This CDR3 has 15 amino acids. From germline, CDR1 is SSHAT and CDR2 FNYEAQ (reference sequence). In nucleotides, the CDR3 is TGTGCTAGCAGCTTGGGGGGGAGCTCCTACAGTGAGCAGTTCTTC. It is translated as CASSLGGSSYSEQFF.

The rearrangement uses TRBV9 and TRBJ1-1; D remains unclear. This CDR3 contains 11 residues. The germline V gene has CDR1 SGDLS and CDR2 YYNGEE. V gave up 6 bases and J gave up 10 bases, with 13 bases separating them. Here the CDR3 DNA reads TGTGCCAGCACGGGTGCTAAGAGAGCTTTCTTT. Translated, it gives CASTGAKRAFF. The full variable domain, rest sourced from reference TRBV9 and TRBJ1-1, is DSGVTQTPKHLITATGQRVTLRCSPRSGDLSVYWYQQSLDQGLQFLIQYYNGEERAKGNILERFSAQQFPDLHSELNLSSLELGDSALYFCASTGAKRAFFGQGTRLTVV.

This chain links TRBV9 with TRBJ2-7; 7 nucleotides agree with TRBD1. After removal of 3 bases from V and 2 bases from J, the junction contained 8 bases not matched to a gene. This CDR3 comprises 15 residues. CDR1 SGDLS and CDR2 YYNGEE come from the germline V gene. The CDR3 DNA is TGTGCCAGCAGCGCTTACACAGGGGAAACCTACGAGCAGTACTTC. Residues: CASSAYTGETYEQYF.

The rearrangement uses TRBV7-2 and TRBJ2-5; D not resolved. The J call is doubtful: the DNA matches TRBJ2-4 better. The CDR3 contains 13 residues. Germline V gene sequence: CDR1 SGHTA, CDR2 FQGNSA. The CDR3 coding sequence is TGTGCCAGCAGCTTAGATCCTCAAAACATTCAGTACTTC. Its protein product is CASSLDPQNIQYF.

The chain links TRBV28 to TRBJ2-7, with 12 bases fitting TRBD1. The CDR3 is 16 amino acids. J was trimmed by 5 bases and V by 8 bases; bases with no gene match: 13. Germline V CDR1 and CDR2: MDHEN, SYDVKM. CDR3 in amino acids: CASGSPGTGGQNEQYF. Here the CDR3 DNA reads TGTGCCAGCGGTAGCCCCGGGACAGGGGGCCAGAACGAGCAGTACTTC.

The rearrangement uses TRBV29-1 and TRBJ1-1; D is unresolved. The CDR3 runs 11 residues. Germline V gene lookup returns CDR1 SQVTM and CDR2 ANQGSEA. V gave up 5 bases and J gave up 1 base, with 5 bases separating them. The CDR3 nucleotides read TGCAGCGTTACAGAGAACACTGAAGCTTTCTTT. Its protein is CSVTENTEAFF.